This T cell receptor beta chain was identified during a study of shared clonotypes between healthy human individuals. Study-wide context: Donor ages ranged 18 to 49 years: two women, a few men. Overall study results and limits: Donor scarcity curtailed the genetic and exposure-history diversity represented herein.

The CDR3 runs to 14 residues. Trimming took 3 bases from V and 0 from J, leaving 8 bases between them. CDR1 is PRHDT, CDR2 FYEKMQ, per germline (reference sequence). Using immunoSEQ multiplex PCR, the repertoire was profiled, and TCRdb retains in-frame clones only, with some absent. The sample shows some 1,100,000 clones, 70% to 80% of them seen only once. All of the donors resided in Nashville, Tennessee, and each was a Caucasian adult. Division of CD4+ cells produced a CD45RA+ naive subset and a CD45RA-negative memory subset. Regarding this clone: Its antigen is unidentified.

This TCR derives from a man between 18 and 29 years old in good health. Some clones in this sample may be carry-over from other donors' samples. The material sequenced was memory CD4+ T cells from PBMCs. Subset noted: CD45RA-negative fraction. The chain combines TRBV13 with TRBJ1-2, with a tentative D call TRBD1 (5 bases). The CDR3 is CASSLGRANYGYTF. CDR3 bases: TGTGCCAGCAGCTTGGGCAGGGCTAACTATGGCTACACCTTC.